The 26 T cell receptor beta chains below come from one sample, sequenced in a study of blood T cell repertoires in COVID-19. The table came from immunoSEQ multiplex PCR; TCRdb's copy has only in-frame clones and leaves some out. The sample has fewer than 60,000 clones, about 85% seen once. Sequences were obtained from peripheral blood. Source of these receptors: a woman over 75 with acute or convalescent COVID-19.

This clone was observed a few times. The chain couples TRBV4-2 to TRBJ1-6; D is unresolved. The CDR3 has 15 amino acids. The germline CDR1 and CDR2 sequences are LGHNA and YNFKEQ. V shed 4 bases and J shed 0 bases, with 7 bases lying between them. CDR3 loop: CASSLGSSYNSPLHF. For the CDR3, the DNA is TGTGCCAGCAGCCTAGGGAGCTCCTATAATTCACCCCTCCACTTT.

The chain uses TRBV4-1 and TRBJ2-1; 7 bases map to TRBD2. V lost 4 bases, J lost 1 base, and 7 bases stayed unmatched. The CDR3 consists of 16 residues. Per the germline V gene, CDR1 is MGHRA and CDR2 is YSYEKL. CDR3 region: CASSRTRGESYNEQFF. CDR3 coding DNA: TGCGCCAGCAGCCGAACCCGGGGGGAGTCCTACAATGAGCAGTTCTTC.

The rearrangement links TRBV6-5 to TRBJ1-2, with TRBD1 matching over 7 bases. Germline lookup yields CDR1 MNHEY and CDR2 SVGAGI. V was clipped by 6 bases and J by 5 bases; unmatched bases: 9. The CDR3 is 14 residues long. The CDR3 nucleotides read TGTGCCAGCAGACGAGACAGGGTGGGGTATGGCTACACCTTC. Its translation: CASRRDRVGYGYTF.

This clone was counted once. The chain is built from TRBV5-1 and TRBJ1-5; tentative D call: TRBD1 (5 bases). Germline V gene lookup returns CDR1 SGHRS and CDR2 YFSETQ. CDR3 length: 15 amino acids. The V end lost 1 base, the J end lost 5 bases, and 13 bases lay between the germline ends. The CDR3, as DNA: TGCGCCAGCAGCTTGTCGCCCGGGGGTGATCAGCCCCAGCATTTT. Translation: CASSLSPGGDQPQHF.

The genes are TRBV2 and TRBJ2-5; 10 bases are a match to TRBD1. Germline lookup yields CDR1 SNHLY and CDR2 FYNNEI. CDR3 length: 15 amino acids. Trimming took 4 bases from V and 4 from J; bases not matched to a gene: 6. The CDR3 protein is CASSAPTGGPETQYF. CDR3 DNA sequence: TGTGCCAGCAGTGCCCCGACAGGGGGCCCAGAGACCCAGTACTTC. The full variable domain, completed using reference TRBV2 and TRBJ2-5, is EPEVTQTPSHQVTQMGQEVILRCVPISNHLYFYWYRQILGQKVEFLVSFYNNEISEKSEIFDDQFSVERPDGSNFTLKIRSTKLEDSAMYFCASSAPTGGPETQYFGPGTRLLVL.

A few counts support this clone. The chain joins TRBV19 to TRBJ1-2, with TRBD1 matching over 8 bases. The CDR3 spans 15 residues. Germline V gene data show CDR1 as LNHDA and CDR2 as SQIVND (reference sequence). Losses at the gene ends were 5 bases for V and 0 bases for J; bases not matched to a gene: 5. CDR3 nucleotides: TGTGCCAGTAGTTCATCAGGGGGCACTAACTATGGCTACACCTTC. Translating gives CASSSSGGTNYGYTF.

CDR3 in DNA: TGTGCCAGCAGCCACACAGGGGGTCGGGAGACCCAGTACTTC. It specifies CASSHTGGRETQYF. V and J are TRBV3-1 (or the pseudogene TRBV3-2) and TRBJ2-5; 8 nucleotides match TRBD1. Germline trimming cut 3 bases from V and 5 bases from J; bases unmatched to any gene: 5. The CDR3 is 14 residues long. Germline V gives CDR1 LGHDT, CDR2 YNNKEL (reference sequence).

The V call is TRBV5-4, the J call TRBJ1-2; the match to TRBD1 covers 8 bases. The CDR3 has 14 residues. Germline loops: CDR1 SGHNT, CDR2 YYREEE (reference sequence). V dropped 3 bases and J dropped 3; count of bases not matched to a gene: 4. Here the CDR3 DNA reads TGTGCCAGCAGCTCCGGGACAGGCGACTATGGCTACACCTTC. Protein product: CASSSGTGDYGYTF.

This chain links TRBV3-1 (or the pseudogene TRBV3-2) with TRBJ1-1; D may be TRBD1 (5 bases). The V end was cut by 0 bases, the J end by 5 bases, with 13 bases between. In germline, CDR1 is LGHDT, CDR2 YNNKEL (reference sequence). The CDR3 runs 15 residues. The CDR3 bases are TGTGCCAGCAGCCAAGATAATGGGGGGAATACTGAAGCTTTCTTT. Translating gives CASSQDNGGNTEAFF.

The rearrangement links TRBV5-5 to TRBJ1-5; D remains ambiguous. CDR1 and CDR2 from the germline V gene are SGHKS and YYEKEE (reference sequence). With 0 bases removed from V and 7 bases from J, the gap between germline ends came to 11 bases. There are 14 residues in the CDR3. CDR3: CASSLGAGRQPQHF. CDR3 DNA sequence: TGTGCCAGCAGCTTGGGGGCGGGGAGACAGCCCCAGCATTTT.

The CDR3 loop is CASSPTGTSGDNEQFF. CDR3 DNA sequence: TGTGCCAGCAGCCCTACCGGGACTAGCGGGGACAATGAGCAGTTCTTC. J is TRBJ2-1 and V is TRBV4-2, with 13 bases aligning to TRBD2. The CDR3 runs to 16 residues. CDR1 and CDR2 (germline): LGHNA, YNFKEQ. Losses at the gene ends were 4 bases for V and 5 bases for J; bases not matched to a gene: 5.

V gene TRBV15 combines with J gene TRBJ1-6, with D unclear. V shed 0 bases and J shed 10 bases, with 10 bases lying between them. Germline V CDR1 and CDR2: LNHNV, YYDKDF (reference sequence). The CDR3 is 14 residues long. CDR3 protein: CATSRDVQYSPLHF. The CDR3 DNA reads TGTGCCACCAGCAGAGATGTGCAGTACTCACCCCTCCACTTT.

V gene TRBV19 combines with J gene TRBJ2-3; 9 nucleotides match TRBD1. Germline-derived CDR1 and CDR2 are LNHDA and SQIVND (reference sequence). Trimming took 3 bases from V and 5 from J; bases not matched to a gene: 6. The CDR3 has 15 residues. The CDR3 sequence is CASSMDRGVEDTQYF. In nucleotides, the CDR3 is TGTGCCAGTAGTATGGACAGGGGAGTTGAAGATACGCAGTATTTT. The entire variable domain, with the rest obtained from reference TRBV19 and TRBJ2-3, is as follows: DGGITQSPKYLFRKEGQNVTLSCEQNLNHDAMYWYRQDPGQGLRLIYYSQIVNDFQKGDIAEGYSVSREKKESFPLTVTSAQKNPTAFYLCASSMDRGVEDTQYFGPGTRLTVL.

This clone was seen a single time. This chain uses TRBV5-1 with TRBJ1-2; 7 nucleotides match TRBD1. J was trimmed by 4 bases and V by 0 bases; bases with no gene match: 6. The CDR3 has 15 amino acids. CDR1 is SGHRS and CDR2 is YFSETQ in the germline V gene. This CDR3 is CASSLVGDSAYGYTF. CDR3 in DNA: TGCGCCAGCAGCTTGGTAGGGGACAGTGCCTATGGCTACACCTTC.

The rearrangement uses TRBV6-6 and TRBJ1-1; D gene unclear. Trimming pared 2 bases from V and 8 bases from J, leaving 9 bases between. CDR1 is MNHNY and CDR2 is SVGAGI in the germline V gene (reference sequence). The CDR3 sequence is 12 residues long. CDR3 amino acids: CASSYLTGEAFF. The CDR3 DNA reads as TGTGCCAGCAGTTACCTCACCGGGGAAGCTTTCTTT.

The chain combines TRBV15 with TRBJ2-2, with 11 bases fitting TRBD2. The CDR3 runs 19 residues. The V gene end was trimmed by 0 bases and the J gene end by 7 bases; junction bases not matched to a gene: 13. Germline-derived CDR1 and CDR2 are LNHNV and YYDKDF (reference sequence). The CDR3 reads CATSRDPLAGGLGGGELFF. The DNA for the CDR3 is TGTGCCACCAGCAGAGATCCCCTAGCGGGGGGACTGGGGGGCGGGGAGCTGTTTTTT.

This sequence joins TRBV7-9 and TRBJ1-2; 9 bases line up with TRBD1. V was pared by 5 bases and J by 8 bases, with 12 bases of the junction left unmatched. The CDR3 sequence is 15 residues long. CDR1 SEHNR and CDR2 FQNEAQ come from the germline V gene (reference sequence). CDR3 amino acids: CASSAQGQGIRGYTF. The CDR3 DNA reads TGTGCCAGCAGCGCCCAGGGACAGGGAATTCGAGGCTACACCTTC.

J is TRBJ1-3 and V is TRBV27; TRBD1 might be the D (6 bases). The germline V and J ends were trimmed by 4 bases and 2 bases, with 12 bases remaining between them. Germline lookup yields CDR1 MNHEY and CDR2 SMNVEV (reference sequence). The CDR3 contains 15 residues. The CDR3 bases are TGTGCCAGCAGTTCTACAGGGTTGGCTGGAAACACCATATATTTT. This sequence encodes CASSSTGLAGNTIYF.

The chain uses TRBV19 and TRBJ2-3; possibly TRBD1 for D (6 bases). Trimming pared 6 bases from V and 4 bases from J, leaving 17 bases between. Germline assignment: CDR1 LNHDA and CDR2 SQIVND (reference sequence). The CDR3 runs to 15 residues. CDR3 coding DNA: TGTGCCAGTAGAAGACAGGAGTTCGGATCAGATACGCAGTATTTT. Translation: CASRRQEFGSDTQYF.

This sequence joins TRBV25-1 and TRBJ2-5; 11 bases match TRBD2. The germline gives CDR1 MGHDK, CDR2 SYGVNS. The V gene end was trimmed by 3 bases and the J gene end by 6 bases; junction bases not matched to a gene: 9. The length of the CDR3 is 16 residues. The chain's CDR3 is CASSDFSGGAEQTQYF. CDR3 nucleotides: TGTGCCAGCAGTGATTTTAGCGGGGGGGCCGAACAGACCCAGTACTTC.

The chain links TRBV19 to TRBJ1-4, with 10 bases lining up with TRBD1. Germline V gene lookup returns CDR1 LNHDA and CDR2 SQIVND (reference sequence). V trimming: 3 bases; J trimming: 7 bases; junction bases outside the gene matches: 8. This CDR3 is 16 amino acids long. Written as DNA, the CDR3 is TGTGCCAGTAGTATGGGAAGACAGGGGGCGTCTGAAAAACTGTTTTTT. It yields the protein CASSMGRQGASEKLFF.

The V and J genes are TRBV24-1 and TRBJ2-1; D is ambiguous. This CDR3 is built from 14 residues. Germline-derived CDR1 and CDR2 are KGHDR and SFDVKD. Deletions cut 0 bases from V and 2 bases from J, with 4 bases between. CDR3 bases: TGTGCCACCAGTGATTTGCCTCCCTACAATGAGCAGTTCTTC. Amino acids: CATSDLPPYNEQFF.

V is TRBV3-1 (or the pseudogene TRBV3-2) and J is TRBJ1-1; 8 bases are shared with TRBD1. This CDR3 region has 14 residues. The trim removed 3 bases at V and 5 bases at J, leaving 5 bases unmatched. Germline-derived CDR1 and CDR2 are LGHDT and YNNKEL (reference sequence). For the CDR3, the DNA is TGTGCCAGCAGCCAGTTGACAGGGGAAACTGAAGCTTTCTTT. Protein sequence: CASSQLTGETEAFF.

The chain couples TRBV5-1 to TRBJ2-2, with D perhaps matching TRBD1 (6 bases). V lost 3 bases and J 1 base, leaving 10 bases between the germline ends. The V gene's germline CDR1 is SGHRS and CDR2 YFSETQ. The CDR3 contains 15 residues. This CDR3 is CASSWDIRNTGELFF. CDR3 bases: TGCGCCAGCAGCTGGGACATACGGAACACCGGGGAGCTGTTTTTT.

The chain employs TRBV10-3 and TRBJ2-3; D is undetermined. V lost 5 bases and J 1 base, leaving 7 bases between the germline ends. Germline V gene lookup returns CDR1 ENHRY and CDR2 SYGVKD. The CDR3 is 13 amino acids. DNA for the CDR3: TGTGCCATCAGTCGAGAAGGCACAGATACGCAGTATTTT. Its translation: CAISREGTDTQYF.

The chain carries TRBV9 and TRBJ2-3; D call uncertain. The germline V gene has CDR1 SGDLS and CDR2 YYNGEE. The CDR3 extends over 16 amino acids. Deletions cut 0 bases from V and 0 bases from J, with 11 bases between. The CDR3 region is CASSVGGTLSTDTQYF. The CDR3, as DNA: TGTGCCAGCAGCGTAGGAGGTACCCTTAGCACAGATACGCAGTATTTT.